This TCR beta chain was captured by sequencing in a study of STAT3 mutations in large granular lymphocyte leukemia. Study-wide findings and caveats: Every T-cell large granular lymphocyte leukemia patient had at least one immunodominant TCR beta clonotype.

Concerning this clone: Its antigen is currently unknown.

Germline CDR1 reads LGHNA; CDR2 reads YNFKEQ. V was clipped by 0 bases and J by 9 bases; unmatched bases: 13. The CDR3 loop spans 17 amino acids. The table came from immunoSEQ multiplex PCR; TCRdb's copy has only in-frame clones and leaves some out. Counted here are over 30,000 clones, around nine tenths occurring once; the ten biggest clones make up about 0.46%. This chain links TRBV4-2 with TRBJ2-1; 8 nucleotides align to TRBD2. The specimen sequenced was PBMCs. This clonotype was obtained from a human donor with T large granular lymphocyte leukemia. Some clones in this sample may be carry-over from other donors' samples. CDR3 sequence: CASSQELRSGGALEQFF. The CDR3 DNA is TGTGCCAGCAGCCAAGAACTACGGAGCGGGGGAGCGCTTGAGCAGTTCTTC.